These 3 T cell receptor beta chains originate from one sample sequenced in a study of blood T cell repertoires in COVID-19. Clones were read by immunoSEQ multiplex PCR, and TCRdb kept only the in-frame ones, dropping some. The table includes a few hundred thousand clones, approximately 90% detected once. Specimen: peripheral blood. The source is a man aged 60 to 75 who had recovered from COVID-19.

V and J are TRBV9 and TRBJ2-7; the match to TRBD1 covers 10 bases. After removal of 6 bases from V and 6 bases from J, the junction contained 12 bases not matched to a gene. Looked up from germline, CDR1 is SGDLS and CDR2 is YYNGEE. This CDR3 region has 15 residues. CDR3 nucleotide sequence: TGTGCCAGCAACAGAGCCCCGACAGGGGGCGGCGAGCAGTACTTC. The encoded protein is CASNRAPTGGGEQYF.

This CDR3 is CASSFNSPNSNQPQHF. As DNA, the CDR3 is TGTGCCAGCAGTTTTAACAGCCCAAATAGCAATCAGCCCCAGCATTTT. This chain links TRBV28 with TRBJ1-5, with D unresolved. Trimming shortened V by 3 bases and J by 0 bases, and 12 bases separated the two germline ends. Germline V gene sequence: CDR1 MDHEN, CDR2 SYDVKM. The CDR3 runs 16 residues.

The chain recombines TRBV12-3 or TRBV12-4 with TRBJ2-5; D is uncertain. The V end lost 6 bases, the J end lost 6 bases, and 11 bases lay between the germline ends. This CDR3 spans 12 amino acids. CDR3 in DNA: TGTGCCAGCAGCCCGGGTAGTCAGACCCAGTACTTC. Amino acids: CASSPGSQTQYF.